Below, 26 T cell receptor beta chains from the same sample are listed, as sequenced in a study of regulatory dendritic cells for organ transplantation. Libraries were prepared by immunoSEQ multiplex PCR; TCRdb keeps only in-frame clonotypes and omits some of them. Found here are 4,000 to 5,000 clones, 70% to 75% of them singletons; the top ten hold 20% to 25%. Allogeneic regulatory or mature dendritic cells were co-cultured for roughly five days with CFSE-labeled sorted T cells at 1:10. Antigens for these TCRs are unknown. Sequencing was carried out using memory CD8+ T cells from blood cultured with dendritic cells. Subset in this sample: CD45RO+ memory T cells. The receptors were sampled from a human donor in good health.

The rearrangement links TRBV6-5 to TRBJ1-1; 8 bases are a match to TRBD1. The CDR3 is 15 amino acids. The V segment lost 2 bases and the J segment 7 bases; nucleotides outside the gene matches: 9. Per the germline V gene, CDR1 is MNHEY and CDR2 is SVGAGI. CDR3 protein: CASSYTGGFKNEAFF. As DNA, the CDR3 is TGTGCCAGCAGTTACACAGGGGGATTTAAGAATGAAGCTTTCTTT.

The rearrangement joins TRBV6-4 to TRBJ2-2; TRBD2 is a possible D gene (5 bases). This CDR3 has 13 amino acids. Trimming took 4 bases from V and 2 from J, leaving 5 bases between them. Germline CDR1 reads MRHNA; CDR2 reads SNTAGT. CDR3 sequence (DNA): TGTGCCAGCAGTGGGACTAACACCGGGGAGCTGTTTTTT. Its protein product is CASSGTNTGELFF.

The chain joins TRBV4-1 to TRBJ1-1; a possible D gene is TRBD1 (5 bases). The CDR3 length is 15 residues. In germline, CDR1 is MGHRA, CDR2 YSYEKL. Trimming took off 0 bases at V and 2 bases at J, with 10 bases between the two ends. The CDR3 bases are TGCGCCAGCAGCCAAGAGCCAGGGTTAAACACTGAAGCTTTCTTT. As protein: CASSQEPGLNTEAFF.

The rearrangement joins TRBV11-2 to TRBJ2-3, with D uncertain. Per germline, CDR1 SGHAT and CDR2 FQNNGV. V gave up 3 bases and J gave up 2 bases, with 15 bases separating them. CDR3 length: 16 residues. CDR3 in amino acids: CASSFGGTSFTDTQYF. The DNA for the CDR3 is TGTGCCAGCAGCTTTGGTGGCACGAGCTTCACAGATACGCAGTATTTT.

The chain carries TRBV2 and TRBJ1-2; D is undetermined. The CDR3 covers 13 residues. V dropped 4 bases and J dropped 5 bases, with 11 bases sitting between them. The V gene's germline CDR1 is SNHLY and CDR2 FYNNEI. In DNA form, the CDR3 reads TGTGCCAGCAGTGTTGTCTCAGAGTATGGCTACACCTTC. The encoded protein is CASSVVSEYGYTF.

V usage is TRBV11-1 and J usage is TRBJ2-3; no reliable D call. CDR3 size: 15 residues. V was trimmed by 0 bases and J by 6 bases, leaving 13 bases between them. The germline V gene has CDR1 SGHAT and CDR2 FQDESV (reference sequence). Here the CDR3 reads CASSLARRRADTQYF. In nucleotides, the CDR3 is TGTGCCAGCAGCTTAGCGCGGAGACGGGCTGATACGCAGTATTTT.

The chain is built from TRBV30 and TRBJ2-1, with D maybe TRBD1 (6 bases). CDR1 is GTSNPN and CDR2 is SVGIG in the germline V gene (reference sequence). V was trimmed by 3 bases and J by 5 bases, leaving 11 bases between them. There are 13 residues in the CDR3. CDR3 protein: CAWSGDNNNEQFF. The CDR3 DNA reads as TGTGCCTGGAGCGGGGACAATAACAATGAGCAGTTCTTC.

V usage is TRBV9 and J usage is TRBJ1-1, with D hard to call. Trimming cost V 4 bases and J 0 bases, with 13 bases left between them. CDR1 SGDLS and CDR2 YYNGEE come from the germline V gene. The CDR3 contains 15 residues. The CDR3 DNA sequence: TGTGCCAGCAGCCCTCCTCCCTACATGAACACTGAAGCTTTCTTT. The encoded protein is CASSPPPYMNTEAFF.

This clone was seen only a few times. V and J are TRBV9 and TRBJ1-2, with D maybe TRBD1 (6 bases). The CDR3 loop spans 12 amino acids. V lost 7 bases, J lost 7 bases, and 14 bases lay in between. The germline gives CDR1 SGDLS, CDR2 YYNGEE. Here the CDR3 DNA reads TGTGCCAGCGGTCCACAGGGCGGTGGCTACACCTTC. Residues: CASGPQGGGYTF.

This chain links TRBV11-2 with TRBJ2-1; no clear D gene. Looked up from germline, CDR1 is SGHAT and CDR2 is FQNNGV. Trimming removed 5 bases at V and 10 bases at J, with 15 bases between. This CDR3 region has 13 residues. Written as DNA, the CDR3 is TGTGCCAGCAGCCGAAGTCCCGGGCAGGAGCAGTTCTTC. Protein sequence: CASSRSPGQEQFF.

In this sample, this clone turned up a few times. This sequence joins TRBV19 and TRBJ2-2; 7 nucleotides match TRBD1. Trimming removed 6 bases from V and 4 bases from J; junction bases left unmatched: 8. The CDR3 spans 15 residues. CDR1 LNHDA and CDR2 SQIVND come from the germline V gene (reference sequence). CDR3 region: CASREGASGTGELFF. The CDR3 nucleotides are TGTGCCAGTAGAGAGGGGGCCTCTGGCACCGGGGAGCTGTTTTTT.

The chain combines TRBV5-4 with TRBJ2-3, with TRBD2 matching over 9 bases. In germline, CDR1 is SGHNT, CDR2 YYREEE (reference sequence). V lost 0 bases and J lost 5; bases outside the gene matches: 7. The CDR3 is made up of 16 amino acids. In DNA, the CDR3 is TGTGCCAGCAGCTTGGAGGGACTAGCCACCTTAGATACGCAGTATTTT. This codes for CASSLEGLATLDTQYF.

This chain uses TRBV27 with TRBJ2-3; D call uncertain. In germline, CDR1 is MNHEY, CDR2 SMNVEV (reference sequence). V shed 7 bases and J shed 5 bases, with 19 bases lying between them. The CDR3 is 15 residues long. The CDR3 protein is CASKPGSDQEDTQYF. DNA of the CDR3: TGTGCCAGCAAACCAGGAAGCGATCAGGAAGATACGCAGTATTTT.

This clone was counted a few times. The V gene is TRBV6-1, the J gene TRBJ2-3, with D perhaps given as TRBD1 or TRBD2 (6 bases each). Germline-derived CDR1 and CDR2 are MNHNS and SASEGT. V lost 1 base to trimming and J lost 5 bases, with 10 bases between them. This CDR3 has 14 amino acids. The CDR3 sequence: CASSEEQGGDTQYF. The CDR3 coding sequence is TGTGCCAGCAGTGAAGAACAGGGAGGAGATACGCAGTATTTT.

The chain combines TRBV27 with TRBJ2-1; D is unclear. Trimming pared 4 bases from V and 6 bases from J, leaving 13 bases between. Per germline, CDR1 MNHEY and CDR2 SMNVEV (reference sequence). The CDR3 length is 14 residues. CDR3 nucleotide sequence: TGTGCCAGCAGTTGGGGTAGTCCCGTCAATGAGCAGTTCTTC. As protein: CASSWGSPVNEQFF.

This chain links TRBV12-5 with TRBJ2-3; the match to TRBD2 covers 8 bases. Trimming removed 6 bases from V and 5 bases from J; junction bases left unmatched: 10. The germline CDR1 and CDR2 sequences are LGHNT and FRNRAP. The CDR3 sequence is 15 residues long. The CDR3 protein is CASGQTGGEEDTQYF. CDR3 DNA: TGTGCTAGTGGCCAAACCGGGGGGGAGGAAGATACGCAGTATTTT.

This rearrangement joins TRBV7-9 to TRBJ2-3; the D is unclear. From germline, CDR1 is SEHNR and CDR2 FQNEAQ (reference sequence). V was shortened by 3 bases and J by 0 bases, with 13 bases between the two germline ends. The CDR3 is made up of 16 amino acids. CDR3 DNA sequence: TGTGCCAGCAGCTTTCCCCCACCCTTGAGCACAGATACGCAGTATTTT. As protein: CASSFPPPLSTDTQYF.

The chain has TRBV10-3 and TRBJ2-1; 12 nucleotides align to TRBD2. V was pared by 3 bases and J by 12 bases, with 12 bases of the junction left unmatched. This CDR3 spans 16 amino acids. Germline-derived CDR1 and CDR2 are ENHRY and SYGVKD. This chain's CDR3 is CAISDTSGGYSGAQFF. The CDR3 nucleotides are TGTGCCATCAGTGATACTAGCGGGGGGTATAGTGGTGCGCAGTTCTTC.

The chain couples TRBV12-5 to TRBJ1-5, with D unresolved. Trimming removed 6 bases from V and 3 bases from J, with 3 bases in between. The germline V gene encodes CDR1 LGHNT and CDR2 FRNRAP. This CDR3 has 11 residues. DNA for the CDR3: TGTGCTAGTGGATCCAATCAGCCCCAGCATTTT. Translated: CASGSNQPQHF.

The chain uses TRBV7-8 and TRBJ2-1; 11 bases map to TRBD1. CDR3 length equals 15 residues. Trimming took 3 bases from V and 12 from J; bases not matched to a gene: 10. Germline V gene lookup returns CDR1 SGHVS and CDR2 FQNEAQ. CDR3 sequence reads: CASSFRDRGVVWQFF. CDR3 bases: TGTGCCAGCAGCTTCCGGGACAGGGGGGTGGTATGGCAGTTCTTC. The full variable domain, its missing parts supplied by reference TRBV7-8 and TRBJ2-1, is GAGVSQSPRYKVAKRGQDVALRCDPISGHVSLFWYQQALGQGPEFLTYFQNEAQLDKSGLPSDRFFAERPEGSVSTLKIQRTQQEDSAVYLCASSFRDRGVVWQFFGPGTRLTVL.

The CDR3 spells CASSQGLGGAGHTIYF. The CDR3 nucleotides read TGCGCCAGCAGCCAAGGACTAGGGGGAGCGGGTCACACCATATATTTT. The rearrangement uses TRBV4-3 and TRBJ1-3; a weak D match, TRBD1 (6 bases). The CDR3 totals 16 residues. CDR1 LGHNA and CDR2 YSLEER come from the germline V gene. V was clipped by 1 base and J by 8 bases, with 18 bases between them.

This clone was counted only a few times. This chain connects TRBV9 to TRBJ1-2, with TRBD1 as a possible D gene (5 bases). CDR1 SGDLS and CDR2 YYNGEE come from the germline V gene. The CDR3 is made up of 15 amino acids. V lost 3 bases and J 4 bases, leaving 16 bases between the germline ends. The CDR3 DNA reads TGTGCCAGCAGCGAGGGGCTTGGGGCACTCTATGGCTACACCTTC. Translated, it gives CASSEGLGALYGYTF.

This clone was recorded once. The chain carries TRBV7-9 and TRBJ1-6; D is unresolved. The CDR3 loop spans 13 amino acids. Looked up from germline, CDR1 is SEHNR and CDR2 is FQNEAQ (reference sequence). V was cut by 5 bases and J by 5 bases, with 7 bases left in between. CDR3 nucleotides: TGTGCCAGCAGCCCCGGGGATAATTCACCCCTCCACTTT. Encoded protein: CASSPGDNSPLHF. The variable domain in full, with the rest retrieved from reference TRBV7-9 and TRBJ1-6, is DTGVSQNPRHKITKRGQNVTFRCDPISEHNRLYWYRQTLGQGPEFLTYFQNEAQLEKSRLLSDRFSAERPKGSFSTLEIQRTEQGDSAMYLCASSPGDNSPLHFGNGTRLTVT.

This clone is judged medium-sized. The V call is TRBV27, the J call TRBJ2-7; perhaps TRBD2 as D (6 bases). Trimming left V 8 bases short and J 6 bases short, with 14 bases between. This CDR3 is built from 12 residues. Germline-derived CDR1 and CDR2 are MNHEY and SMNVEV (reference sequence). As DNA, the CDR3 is TGTGCCAGCGCCCCTCCGGAGGGCGAGCAGTACTTC. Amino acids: CASAPPEGEQYF.

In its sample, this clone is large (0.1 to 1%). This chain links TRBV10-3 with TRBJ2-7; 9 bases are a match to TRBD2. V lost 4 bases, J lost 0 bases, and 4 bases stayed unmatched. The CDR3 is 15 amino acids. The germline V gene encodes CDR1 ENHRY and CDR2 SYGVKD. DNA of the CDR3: TGTGCCATCAGTGGGTTGCGGGAGGGCTCCTACGAGCAGTACTTC. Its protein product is CAISGLREGSYEQYF.

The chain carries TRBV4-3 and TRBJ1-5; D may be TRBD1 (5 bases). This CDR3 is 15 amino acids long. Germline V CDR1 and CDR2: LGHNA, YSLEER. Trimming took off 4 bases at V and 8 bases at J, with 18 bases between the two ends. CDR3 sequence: CASSLGVGAGEPQHF. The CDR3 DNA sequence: TGCGCCAGCAGCCTGGGAGTCGGGGCGGGTGAGCCCCAGCATTTT.